This passage covers 17 T cell receptor beta chains from one sample sequenced in a study of CD8+CD57+ T cells in acquired aplastic anemia. The use of genomic DNA as template underpinned the TCR beta VDJ and CDR3 profiling. MiXCR, run by TCRdb on the reads, gives a single entry per CDR3 protein. The sample includes 200,000 to 250,000 distinct CDR3 sequences, around 46% of them seen just once. Whoever was chosen for sequencing had shown CD8+CD57+ cell expansion by flow cytometry. Sequences were obtained from sorted CD4+, CD8+, or CD8+CD57+ T cells (not recorded which) from PBMCs. The receptors were sampled from a human donor with aplastic anemia.

This clonotype was seen just once. The V gene is TRBV29-1, the J gene TRBJ1-1, with 8 bases that match TRBD1. CDR3 length: 14 residues. Trimming at V came to 6 bases and at J to 4 bases, leaving 10 bases not matched to a gene. Germline V gene lookup returns CDR1 SQVTM and CDR2 ANQGSEA. The CDR3 region is CSVDGQGMGTEAFF. The CDR3 region has the DNA TGCAGCGTGGATGGACAGGGAATGGGCACTGAAGCTTTCTTT. Looking up the rest from reference TRBV29-1 and TRBJ1-1 gives the full variable domain: SAVISQKPSRDICQRGTSLTIQCQVDSQVTMMFWYRQQPGQSLTLIATANQGSEATYESGFVIDKFPISRPNLTFSTLTVSNMSPEDSSIYLCSVDGQGMGTEAFFGQGTRLTVV.

The rearrangement joins TRBV15 to TRBJ2-7; 9 bases align to TRBD2. Per the germline V gene, CDR1 is LNHNV and CDR2 is YYDKDF (reference sequence). V was clipped by 6 bases and J by 6 bases; unmatched bases: 9. The CDR3 loop spans 14 amino acids. DNA of the CDR3: TGTGCCACCAGTACTCGCGGGGGGGCCCGCGAGCAGTACTTC. This sequence encodes CATSTRGGAREQYF. Drawing the rest from reference TRBV15 and TRBJ2-7, the complete variable domain is DAMVIQNPRYQVTQFGKPVTLSCSQTLNHNVMYWYQQKSSQAPKLLFHYYDKDFNNEADTPDNFQSRRPNTSFCFLDIRSPGLGDTAMYLCATSTRGGAREQYFGPGTRLTVT.

This chain links TRBV9 with TRBJ1-2; D ambiguous. The V end lost 0 bases, the J end lost 3 bases, and 18 bases lay between the germline ends. Germline lookup yields CDR1 SGDLS and CDR2 YYNGEE. The CDR3 covers 17 residues. CDR3: CASSVVTVRQNYYGYTF. CDR3 coding DNA: TGTGCCAGCAGCGTAGTTACGGTTCGACAAAATTACTATGGCTACACCTTC.

Details on this clonotype: An end of the junction differs from the germline gene, which may be a read error. The chain uses TRBV2 and TRBJ2-6; D may be TRBD2 (7 bases). The CDR3 contains 18 residues. Per the germline V gene, CDR1 is SNHLY and CDR2 is FYNNEI. Here the CDR3 reads CAGRPERDIYSGANVLTF. CDR3 sequence (DNA): TGTGCCGGCAGGCCGGAGCGGGACATATACTCTGGGGCCAACGTCCTGACTTTC.

The chain has TRBV2 and TRBJ1-5, with D possibly TRBD1 on 6 matching bases. CDR3 length: 17 residues. V gave up 1 base and J gave up 0 bases, with 13 bases separating them. The germline gives CDR1 SNHLY, CDR2 FYNNEI. CDR3 residues: CASSEGGGQHSNQPQHF. CDR3 coding DNA: TGTGCCAGCAGTGAAGGCGGGGGACAACATAGCAATCAGCCCCAGCATTTT.

V and J are TRBV9 and TRBJ2-7; D may be TRBD2 (5 bases). The germline gives CDR1 SGDLS, CDR2 YYNGEE. V was pared by 4 bases and J by 5 bases, with 16 bases between. This CDR3 comprises 14 residues. CDR3 DNA: TGTGCCAGCAGCATTCACCCACTAGGCCACGAGCAGTACTTC. Protein product: CASSIHPLGHEQYF.

This clonotype occurred many times. V usage is TRBV6-5 and J usage is TRBJ1-3; perhaps TRBD1 as D (5 bases). This CDR3 has 15 residues. The V gene lost 0 bases and the J gene lost 3 bases, with 9 bases spanning the gap. Germline CDR1 is MNHEY and CDR2 is SVGAGI. DNA of the CDR3: TGTGCCAGCAGTTACTCAACAGGAGTTGGAAACACCATATATTTT. This encodes CASSYSTGVGNTIYF.

Here the CDR3 reads CASSPREEGGILLRQETQYF. In nucleotides, the CDR3 is TGTGCCAGCAGCCCCCGCGAGGAGGGTGGGATTCTCTTGAGGCAAGAGACCCAGTACTTC. V gene TRBV7-8 combines with J gene TRBJ2-5; maybe TRBD2 (6 bases). This CDR3 has 20 amino acids. The ends were cut back, 5 bases at V and 2 bases at J, with 30 bases in the middle. Germline CDR1 reads SGHVS; CDR2 reads FQNEAQ.

The chain employs TRBV2 and TRBJ1-1; TRBD1 matches at 8 bases. V was pared by 7 bases and J by 11 bases, with 9 bases of the junction left unmatched. The germline gives CDR1 SNHLY, CDR2 FYNNEI. CDR3 length: 12 amino acids. CDR3 amino acids: CASTLDRDGAFF. In DNA, the CDR3 is TGTGCCAGCACCCTGGACAGGGATGGCGCTTTCTTT.

This clonotype was detected many times. The chain recombines TRBV7-9 with TRBJ1-1; a possible D gene is TRBD1 (6 bases). The V gene lost 1 base and the J gene lost 5 bases, with 14 bases spanning the gap. The length of the CDR3 is 15 residues. Germline values: CDR1 SEHNR, CDR2 FQNEAQ (reference sequence). In DNA, the CDR3 is TGTGCCAGCAGCTTAGTGGGGGGCCTTCGGACTGAAGCTTTCTTT. Encoded protein: CASSLVGGLRTEAFF.

With regard to this clonotype: The junction does not match germline at one end; this may be a read error. V usage is TRBV20-1 and J usage is TRBJ2-3, with D uncertain. CDR1 is DFQATT, CDR2 SNEGSKA, per germline (reference sequence). This CDR3 contains 14 residues. The CDR3, as DNA: TGCAGTGCTAGCATGACCGCTAACACAAATACGCAGTATTTT. The encoded protein is CSASMTANTNTQYF.

This clonotype was picked up many times. The V and J genes are TRBV19 and TRBJ2-5, with no clear D. The CDR3 runs 15 residues. Looked up from germline, CDR1 is LNHDA and CDR2 is SQIVND (reference sequence). V dropped 3 bases and J dropped 5 bases, with 16 bases sitting between them. CDR3 protein: CASSIDITGGETQYF. DNA of the CDR3: TGTGCCAGTAGTATCGATATAACGGGCGGTGAGACCCAGTACTTC.

Comment on this clonotype: With a much larger clone just one base away, this may be a read error. The chain recombines TRBV5-5 with TRBJ2-2, with a weak D call TRBD1 (5 bases). V was trimmed by 1 base and J by 4 bases, leaving 11 bases between them. The CDR3 is made up of 15 amino acids. The germline gives CDR1 SGHKS, CDR2 YYEKEE (reference sequence). This CDR3 is CASSLPAGRTGELFF. In DNA form, the CDR3 reads TGTGCCAGCAGCTTGCCAGCAGGGCGCACCGGGGAGCTGTTTTTT.

The chain links TRBV7-9 to TRBJ2-7; 7 bases align to TRBD1. The CDR3 runs 14 residues. J gave up 3 bases and V 3 bases, and 5 bases lay outside the gene matches. CDR1 is SEHNR, CDR2 FQNEAQ, per germline (reference sequence). The CDR3 loop reads CASSFGTEGYEQYF. CDR3 DNA sequence: TGTGCCAGCAGCTTCGGGACAGAGGGCTACGAGCAGTACTTC.

The table lists this clonotype with many counts. The rearrangement uses TRBV19 and TRBJ2-7, with 9 bases lining up with TRBD2. Germline V lookup: CDR1 LNHDA, CDR2 SQIVND (reference sequence). This CDR3 has 16 residues. Trimming took 0 bases from V and 4 from J; bases not matched to a gene: 7. The CDR3 DNA is TGTGCCAGTAGTATAGAACCTAGCGGGAAAGTATACGAGCAGTACTTC. It codes for CASSIEPSGKVYEQYF.

This clonotype was seen only a few times. This chain links TRBV6-1 with TRBJ1-4; D remains ambiguous. CDR3 length: 16 amino acids. Trimming left V 4 bases short and J 4 bases short, with 16 bases between. Germline V lookup: CDR1 MNHNS, CDR2 SASEGT. CDR3 region: CASSATSSGSNEKLFF. CDR3 nucleotides: TGTGCCAGCAGTGCCACGTCGTCTGGCAGTAATGAAAAACTGTTTTTT.

This clonotype was counted at least ten times. The chain carries TRBV20-1 and TRBJ2-7; weak D call: TRBD2 (6 bases). CDR3 size: 14 residues. V dropped 3 bases and J dropped 3 bases, with 15 bases sitting between them. Germline lookup yields CDR1 DFQATT and CDR2 SNEGSKA (reference sequence). In DNA form, the CDR3 reads TGCAGTGCTAGGGGCAAGCGGGTCAGCTACGAGCAGTACTTC. Translated: CSARGKRVSYEQYF.